This TCR beta chain was found in a study of blood T cell repertoires in COVID-19. Study-level background: Some COVID-19 samples were acute and others convalescent; all came from the United States, Italy and Spain. T cells, B-cell-depleted T cells, or PBMCs provided the cDNA or gDNA that served as material.

This clone was seen a single time. TCRdb keeps only in-frame clones here, not all; method: immunoSEQ multiplex PCR. The sample consists of roughly 150,000 clones, around 80% of them appearing once. Germline loops: CDR1 SGHTA, CDR2 FQGNSA. Trimming stripped 5 bases from V and 0 bases from J, with 19 bases between. This CDR3 spans 17 amino acids. Sequencing was performed on peripheral blood. The chain recombines TRBV7-2 with TRBJ1-2; tentatively, D is TRBD1 (6 bases). The origin of this receptor is a man aged 55-75 years with acute or convalescent COVID-19. CDR3: CASSLQGSVLTNYGYTF. In nucleotides, the CDR3 is TGTGCCAGCAGCCTGCAGGGGAGCGTACTAACTAACTATGGCTACACCTTC.